This TCR beta chain appears in the sequencing data of a study of blood T cell repertoires in COVID-19 (dated by TCRdb to about 2020). Broadly, across the study: The collaborator samples originated in the United States, Italy and Spain and spanned the acute and convalescent phases of COVID-19. The prospective study material was composed of cDNA or gDNA derived from T cells, B-cell-depleted T cells, or PBMCs. Subjects who had been exposed to COVID-19, were actively infected with it, or had recovered from it provided the deeply sampled blood TCRbeta repertoires that made up the dataset. A freely available public database, intended as a resource for researchers studying the immune response to SARS-CoV-2, is where the repertoires were released. Samples were obtained from the ongoing ImmuneRACE study (first 160 participants) and from over 1,000 subjects provided by 6 global collaborators. Nearly every sample came with metadata listing a de-identified subject ID, COVID-19 status, age in years and sex. Where HLA class I and class II types were available, the types were taken from metadata supplied by the sample provider, not from assay-based typing.

Results the study describes overall, beyond this receptor: The amount of clinical and demographic metadata varied by source and participant and was provided uncurated.

TCRbeta CDR3 regions were amplified from genomic DNA using the immunoSEQ Assay, a bias-controlled multiplex PCR. Under the source paper's analysis protocol: The number of nucleated cells in each sample was estimated by amplification of reference gene primers within the assay. To quantify the absolute abundance of each unique TCRbeta CDR3 rearrangement, sequence reads were collapsed and filtered. For each sample, productive Simpson clonality was calculated by taking the square root of Simpson's diversity index across productive rearrangements. What TCRdb holds here is the immuneACCESS table cut down to in-frame rearrangements. Part of the clones is not present; checked against another copy, under half of the missing clones reflect an unresolved V gene, and the others are unexplained. V, J and clone size are taken as reported in that table, and D and trimming were inferred from the DNA itself. The sample table holds under 90,000 clones, of which 80% were seen once. Of the sample, more than 10% is held by the ten largest clones.

Collaborating institutions collected whole blood in K2EDTA tubes following their own protocols. For TCRbeta analysis, collaborators shipped samples as frozen whole blood, isolated PBMCs, or DNA extracted from either of those sample types. This clone appeared a few times. Its antigen is unknown. Per-nucleotide qualities are absent, and no much larger clonotype sits a single base away. The CDR3 goes from the cysteine to the phenylalanine over 15 residues. Kept here is only the CDR3 DNA, which spans 45 bases and is read in frame from base 1. Trimming costs V 2 bases and J 2 bases, and their ends lie 12 bases apart. The germline V gene specifies MNHEY as CDR1 and SVGEGT as CDR2.

The sample comprised peripheral blood. The origin of this receptor is a human donor in a cohort sampled during active COVID-19. The V gene is TRBV6-2 or TRBV6-3 and the J gene is TRBJ1-2; the D gene identity is not certain. The CDR3 reads CASSYREVTNYGYTF. The DNA is as follows: TGTGCCAGCAGTTACAGGGAGGTGACGAACTATGGCTACACCTTC.